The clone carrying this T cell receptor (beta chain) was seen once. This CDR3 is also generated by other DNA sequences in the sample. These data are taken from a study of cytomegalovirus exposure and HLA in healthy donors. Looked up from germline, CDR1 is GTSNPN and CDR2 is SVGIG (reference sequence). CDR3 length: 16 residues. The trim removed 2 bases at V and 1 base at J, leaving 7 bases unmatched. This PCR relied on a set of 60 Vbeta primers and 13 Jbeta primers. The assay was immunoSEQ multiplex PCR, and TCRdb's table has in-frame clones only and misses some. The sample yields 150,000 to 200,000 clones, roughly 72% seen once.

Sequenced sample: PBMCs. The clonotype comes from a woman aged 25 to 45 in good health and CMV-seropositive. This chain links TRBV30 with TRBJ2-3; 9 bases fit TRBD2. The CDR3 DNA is TGTGCCTGGAGTAGGCGCGGGAGGGTTCGCACAGATACGCAGTATTTT. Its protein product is CAWSRRGRVRTDTQYF.